The 15 T cell receptor beta chains below were found in one sample sequenced in a study of low-dose radiotherapy and immunotherapy resistance in tumors. This sample's time point: before trial treatment. Both TCRalpha and TCRbeta chains were reverse transcribed with V-gene-specific primers. The authors amplified TCRs for roughly 20 PCR cycles with a constant-region primer and a V-primer adapter. TCRdb called the reads again in MiXCR, with one record for every CDR3 protein. The sample lists roughly 36,000 distinct CDR3 sequences, roughly 28% seen once, with 3.7% in the top ten. This specimen was PBMCs, taken before treatment. All receptors derive from a male donor with gallbladder cancer.

This clonotype appeared many times. The chain links TRBV3-1 to TRBJ2-5, with 9 nucleotides matching TRBD1. The V segment lost 3 bases and the J segment 7 bases; nucleotides outside the gene matches: 6. This CDR3 is 14 amino acids long. CDR1 LGHDT and CDR2 YNNKEL come from the germline V gene (reference sequence). In DNA, the CDR3 is TGTGCCAGCAGCCAGGGGGGGACAGGGAGGACCCAGTACTTC. Amino acids: CASSQGGTGRTQYF.

In this sample, this clonotype turned up many times. The V and J genes are TRBV5-1 and TRBJ2-5; TRBD2 matches 10 bases. Germline values: CDR1 SGHRS, CDR2 YFSETQ. V gave up 0 bases and J gave up 5 bases; unmatched junction bases: 13. The CDR3 is 18 amino acids. This chain's CDR3 is CASSLVGSAGGLVETQYF. CDR3 sequence (DNA): TGCGCCAGCAGCTTGGTTGGTTCAGCGGGAGGGCTCGTGGAGACCCAGTACTTC.

The chain has TRBV5-1 and TRBJ2-7, with D possibly being TRBD1 or TRBD2 (5 bases each). Germline loops: CDR1 SGHRS, CDR2 YFSETQ. Trimming stripped 4 bases from V and 3 bases from J, with 11 bases between. The CDR3 has 13 amino acids. The CDR3 spells CASSPGTRYEQYF. Written as DNA, the CDR3 is TGCGCCAGCAGCCCCGGGACGCGCTACGAGCAGTACTTC.

This clonotype has only a few counts. This chain uses TRBV25-1 with TRBJ2-1, with 10 nucleotides matching TRBD2. V dropped 5 bases and J dropped 6; count of bases not matched to a gene: 13. The CDR3 contains 17 residues. The V gene's germline CDR1 is MGHDK and CDR2 SYGVNS. The CDR3 DNA follows: TGTGCCAGCAGTTCCGCCCGGGGTAGCGGGAGGACCAATGAGCAGTTCTTC. Amino acid sequence: CASSSARGSGRTNEQFF. The full variable domain, in which reference TRBV25-1 and TRBJ2-1 provide the parts outside the CDR3, is EADIYQTPRYLVIGTGKKITLECSQTMGHDKMYWYQQDPGMELHLIHYSYGVNSTEKGDLSSESTVSRIRTEHFPLTLESARPSHTSQYLCASSSARGSGRTNEQFFGPGTRLTVL.

This clonotype was observed at least ten times. This CDR3 reads CASSQSLSYEQYF. In DNA form, the CDR3 reads TGCGCCAGCAGTCAATCGTTGAGCTACGAGCAGTACTTC. The V gene is TRBV23-1, the J gene TRBJ2-7; D is ambiguous. TRBV23-1 is identified as an open reading frame with a role that is uncertain. V lost 0 bases and J lost 3, with 6 bases in between. The CDR3 length is 13 residues.

By sample fraction, this clonotype is medium-sized. The chain carries TRBV29-1 and TRBJ2-7, with 7 bases aligning to TRBD2. V lost 7 bases to trimming and J lost 2 bases; unmatched junction nucleotides: 2. CDR1 and CDR2 (germline): SQVTM, ANQGSEA. There are 11 residues in the CDR3. CDR3 in amino acids: CSARGAYEQYF. The CDR3 region has the DNA TGCAGCGCCCGGGGGGCCTACGAGCAGTACTTC.

This chain connects TRBV19 to TRBJ1-6; D is unresolved. The V gene's germline CDR1 is LNHDA and CDR2 SQIVND (reference sequence). V gave up 3 bases and J gave up 4 bases, with 10 bases separating them. The CDR3 contains 15 residues. CDR3 sequence: CASSIRTGYNSPLHF. In DNA, the CDR3 is TGTGCCAGTAGTATCCGGACGGGATATAATTCACCCCTCCACTTT.

In this sample, this clonotype turned up many times. The rearrangement joins TRBV18 to TRBJ2-5, with 13 bases that match TRBD2. Germline V CDR1 and CDR2: KGHSH, LQKENI. The V segment lost 6 bases and the J segment 0 bases; nucleotides outside the gene matches: 10. CDR3 length equals 18 residues. CDR3 bases: TGTGCCAGCTCCCCCGGGGGACTAGCGGGATTCTACCAAGAGACCCAGTACTTC. Translation: CASSPGGLAGFYQETQYF.

In this sample, this clonotype turned up many times. The rearrangement links TRBV4-2 to TRBJ2-5; 13 positions match TRBD2. CDR3 length: 19 residues. Looked up from germline, CDR1 is LGHNA and CDR2 is YNFKEQ. With V trimmed by 4 bases and J by 2 bases, 13 bases remained unmatched. The CDR3 reads CASSRRAVGTSGAQETQYF. The CDR3 nucleotides are TGTGCCAGCAGCCGGCGTGCAGTCGGGACTAGCGGGGCTCAAGAGACCCAGTACTTC.

This clonotype was seen ten or more times. The J gene is TRBJ2-1, the V gene TRBV19, with 9 nucleotides matching TRBD2. Per the germline V gene, CDR1 is LNHDA and CDR2 is SQIVND (reference sequence). The CDR3 totals 15 residues. Losses at the gene ends were 10 bases for V and 2 bases for J; bases not matched to a gene: 9. The CDR3: CATVSGRKPYNEQFF. The CDR3 DNA sequence: TGTGCCACTGTCAGCGGGAGGAAACCCTACAATGAGCAGTTCTTC.

Sample share makes this clonotype medium-sized. V gene TRBV7-2 combines with J gene TRBJ2-7, with TRBD2 matching 7 bases. Germline CDR1 SGHTA, CDR2 FQGNSA. Trimming at V came to 2 bases and at J to 3 bases, leaving 7 bases not matched to a gene. The CDR3 contains 15 residues. CDR3 DNA sequence: TGTGCCAGCAGCTTATTCAGCGGGGAGATCTACGAGCAGTACTTC. This gives the protein CASSLFSGEIYEQYF.

This clonotype is classed as medium-sized. The chain uses TRBV28 and TRBJ2-7; D may be TRBD2 (5 bases). V lost 3 bases and J 2 bases, leaving 8 bases between the germline ends. Germline lookup yields CDR1 MDHEN and CDR2 SYDVKM. The length of the CDR3 is 13 residues. CDR3 nucleotide sequence: TGTGCCAGCAGTTTGAGGGTTACCTACGAGCAGTACTTC. It specifies CASSLRVTYEQYF.

This clonotype came up many times. A junction end diverges from the germline sequence, so it may reflect a read error. The chain links TRBV5-3 to TRBJ2-7, with a possible D match to TRBD2 (5 bases). Being an ORF, TRBV5-3 has a function that is uncertain. This CDR3 has 13 residues. The CDR3 is CASSYGPEEEQYF. CDR3 nucleotide sequence: TGTGCCAGCAGCTATGGACCGGAGGAAGAGCAGTACTTC.

This chain joins TRBV4-2 and TRBJ1-2; 11 bases line up with TRBD1. Unmatched junction bases numbered 10, after V lost 0 bases and J lost 4 bases. The CDR3 runs 18 residues. Germline lookup yields CDR1 LGHNA and CDR2 YNFKEQ. CDR3 nucleotide sequence: TGTGCCAGCAGCCAAGAGTTAGGGGACAGGGGGACTTTCTATGGCTACACCTTC. Residues: CASSQELGDRGTFYGYTF.

The sample holds many counts of this clonotype. The CDR3 DNA follows: TGTGCCAGTAGTATCCCCTCGGGACCGGGGGTATCCTACGAGCAGTACTTC. Translating it yields CASSIPSGPGVSYEQYF. The gene calls are TRBV19 and TRBJ2-7; D is possibly TRBD2 (6 bases). V was clipped by 3 bases and J by 1 base, with 19 bases between them. The CDR3 spans 17 residues. Germline-derived CDR1 and CDR2 are LNHDA and SQIVND (reference sequence). The full variable domain, completed using reference TRBV19 and TRBJ2-7, is DGGITQSPKYLFRKEGQNVTLSCEQNLNHDAMYWYRQDPGQGLRLIYYSQIVNDFQKGDIAEGYSVSREKKESFPLTVTSAQKNPTAFYLCASSIPSGPGVSYEQYFGPGTRLTVT.